These 14 T cell receptor beta chains were sequenced from one sample in a study of T cell responses to AZD1222 COVID-19 vaccine. Sequenced by immunoSEQ multiplex PCR; TCRdb stores in-frame clones only, minus some. This table holds under 200,000 clones, about 90% found once. Sequenced here: peripheral blood, sampled on day 0 of AZD1222 vaccination. The receptors come from an adult in good health.

This rearrangement joins TRBV9 to TRBJ2-1; no firm D call. Trimming took off 0 bases at V and 4 bases at J, with 5 bases between the two ends. Germline-derived CDR1 and CDR2 are SGDLS and YYNGEE. The CDR3 extends over 13 amino acids. CDR3 nucleotides: TGTGCCAGCAGCGTAGACGTTTACAATGAGCAGTTCTTC. It encodes CASSVDVYNEQFF. The complete variable domain, with remaining parts taken from reference TRBV9 and TRBJ2-1, reads DSGVTQTPKHLITATGQRVTLRCSPRSGDLSVYWYQQSLDQGLQFLIQYYNGEERAKGNILERFSAQQFPDLHSELNLSSLELGDSALYFCASSVDVYNEQFFGPGTRLTVL.

CDR3 DNA sequence: TGTGCCATCAGTCAGACCACTACAGGGTATGGCTACACCTTC. It specifies CAISQTTTGYGYTF. This sequence joins TRBV10-3 and TRBJ1-2, with D possibly being TRBD1 (6 bases). Trimming pared 5 bases from V and 5 bases from J, leaving 15 bases between. The CDR3 is 14 amino acids. Germline CDR1 reads ENHRY; CDR2 reads SYGVKD.

The chain links TRBV2 to TRBJ2-5; D perhaps matches TRBD2 (6 bases). CDR3 length: 14 amino acids. The germline gives CDR1 SNHLY, CDR2 FYNNEI. V was pared by 5 bases and J by 1 base, with 11 bases between. In DNA, the CDR3 is TGTGCCAGCAGTTCGACAGCGGGCCAAGAGACCCAGTACTTC. The encoded protein is CASSSTAGQETQYF.

For this clone: The CDR3 carries no conserved terminal phenylalanine or tryptophan, so it likely arises from a read error. It is unclear where the CDR3 begins or ends on the DNA, so no DNA is shown, and the CDR3 is as TCRdb lists it. The chain joins TRBV5-1 to TRBJ1-2; the D call TRBD1 from the table was never checked on the DNA. 10 amino acids form the CDR3, both terminal residues included. Germline assignment: CDR1 SGHRS and CDR2 YFSETQ. The CDR3 sequence is CASSLAHRAV.

The J gene is TRBJ2-7, the V gene TRBV6-2 or TRBV6-3; TRBD2 aligns across 12 bases. CDR1 and CDR2 (germline): MNHEY, SVGEGT. After removal of 0 bases from V and 3 bases from J, the junction contained 9 bases not matched to a gene. The CDR3 sequence is 18 residues long. DNA of the CDR3: TGTGCCAGCAGTTACTCAAGCCGACTAGCGGGAGCCCACTACGAGCAGTACTTC. Its translation: CASSYSSRLAGAHYEQYF.

This clone was seen a single time. The genes are TRBV7-9 and TRBJ1-6, with D maybe TRBD1 (5 bases). CDR3 length: 17 amino acids. The germline CDR1 and CDR2 sequences are SEHNR and FQNEAQ (reference sequence). The ends were cut back, 4 bases at V and 9 bases at J, with 22 bases in the middle. For the CDR3, the DNA is TGTGCCAGCAGCTCAGTAGAGGGGCAAGGGTATCGTTCACCCCTCCACTTT. Translating it yields CASSSVEGQGYRSPLHF.

The chain recombines TRBV10-3 with TRBJ2-3, with D unresolved. The length of the CDR3 is 13 residues. Germline V gene sequence: CDR1 ENHRY, CDR2 SYGVKD. Trimming pared 4 bases from V and 2 bases from J, leaving 7 bases between. The CDR3 region is CAISVEDTDTQYF. CDR3 DNA sequence: TGTGCCATCAGTGTAGAAGACACAGATACGCAGTATTTT.

The V call is TRBV24-1, the J call TRBJ2-2; 9 bases map to TRBD1. Germline values: CDR1 KGHDR, CDR2 SFDVKD. The CDR3 extends over 16 amino acids. With 4 bases clipped from V and 5 bases from J, the junction kept 7 bases outside the gene matches. Here the CDR3 DNA reads TGTGCCACCAGTGACCTGGGACAGGGATGGACCGGGGAGCTGTTTTTT. The encoded protein is CATSDLGQGWTGELFF.

This chain joins TRBV6-5 and TRBJ1-2; a possible D gene is TRBD1 (5 bases). Deletions cut 6 bases from V and 4 bases from J, with 18 bases between. Germline loops: CDR1 MNHEY, CDR2 SVGAGI. This CDR3 is 15 amino acids long. The CDR3 sequence is CASSPGIGSFYGYTF. The CDR3 nucleotides are TGTGCCAGCAGCCCAGGGATTGGGTCCTTCTATGGCTACACCTTC.

The V and J genes are TRBV19 and TRBJ2-1; TRBD2 aligns across 15 bases. Germline V CDR1 and CDR2: LNHDA, SQIVND (reference sequence). The ends lost 10 bases at V and 8 bases at J; junction bases unmatched: 3. The CDR3 is 13 residues long. CDR3 sequence (DNA): TGTGCCACAGGGACTAGCGGGAGGTATGAGCAGTTCTTC. Translated: CATGTSGRYEQFF.

This clone was seen a few times. The CDR3: CATSETGTSGRKTDTQYF. CDR3 DNA sequence: TGTGCCACCAGCGAGACCGGGACTAGCGGGCGTAAGACAGATACGCAGTATTTT. The V gene is TRBV15, the J gene TRBJ2-3, with TRBD2 matching over 12 bases. Germline CDR1 is LNHNV and CDR2 is YYDKDF (reference sequence). J was trimmed by 3 bases and V by 5 bases; bases with no gene match: 12. This CDR3 is 18 amino acids long.

The chain carries TRBV19 and TRBJ1-1, with TRBD1 matching 7 bases. Germline V gene data show CDR1 as LNHDA and CDR2 as SQIVND (reference sequence). CDR3 length: 17 amino acids. With 3 bases clipped from V and 0 bases from J, the junction kept 10 bases outside the gene matches. This chain's CDR3 is CASSIGTGDHMNTEAFF. The CDR3 DNA sequence: TGTGCCAGTAGTATCGGCACAGGGGATCACATGAACACTGAAGCTTTCTTT.

This clone showed up many times. This rearrangement joins TRBV6-4 to TRBJ1-5, with D hard to call. The V end was cut by 3 bases, the J end by 4 bases, with 7 bases between. CDR3 size: 13 residues. The germline gives CDR1 MRHNA, CDR2 SNTAGT. The DNA for the CDR3 is TGTGCCAGCAGTGAGTCACCAAATCAGCCCCAGCATTTT. It specifies CASSESPNQPQHF.

The rearrangement links TRBV6-5 to TRBJ2-7; 11 bases are shared with TRBD2. Looked up from germline, CDR1 is MNHEY and CDR2 is SVGAGI. This CDR3 has 14 amino acids. Unmatched junction bases numbered 5, after V lost 4 bases and J lost 6 bases. The CDR3 DNA sequence: TGTGCCAGCAGTTTAGCGGGGGGGTCCATCGAGCAGTACTTC. Amino acids: CASSLAGGSIEQYF.